A selection of T cell receptor beta chains follows, all from one sample in a study of T cells in Graves' hyperthyroidism and ophthalmopathy. TCRdb used MiXCR to reprocess the multiplex PCR reads, holding one entry per CDR3 protein. The data hold under 650,000 distinct CDR3 sequences, with 16% observed a single time. Sequenced: blood. The source is a young woman with Graves' hyperthyroidism. Both conserved end residues are part of each CDR3. Each record gives: V gene, D gene, clone size, J gene, CDR3 protein, CDR3 DNA. D genes are given only for firm matches. Only part of the rows carry a size: once, few, many, or a class if the clone is expanded.

v_gene: TRBV2
d_gene: .
abundance: many
j_gene: TRBJ1-2
CDR3aa: CASSEARQTYGYTF
CDR3nt: TGTGCCAGCAGTGAAGCGCGGCAGACCTATGGCTACACCTTC

v_gene: TRBV5-8
d_gene: TRBD1
abundance: many
j_gene: TRBJ1-6
CDR3aa: CASSLGSSTGAYNSPLHF
CDR3nt: TGTGCCAGCAGCTTGGGGTCTTCGACAGGGGCTTATAATTCACCCCTCCACTTT

v_gene: TRBV29-1
d_gene: .
abundance: .
j_gene: TRBJ1-1
CDR3aa: CSVDTGMKTEAFF
CDR3nt: TGCAGCGTGGACACAGGGATGAAGACTGAAGCTTTCTTT

v_gene: TRBV7-3
d_gene: .
abundance: .
j_gene: TRBJ2-1
CDR3aa: CASSLISGYSYNEQFF
CDR3nt: TGTGCCAGCAGCTTAATTTCCGGTTACTCCTACAATGAGCAGTTCTTC

v_gene: TRBV20-1
d_gene: .
abundance: .
j_gene: TRBJ1-5
CDR3aa: CSASYGFGNQPQHF
CDR3nt: TGCAGTGCTAGTTATGGTTTTGGGAATCAGCCCCAGCATTTT

v_gene: TRBV2
d_gene: .
abundance: many
j_gene: TRBJ1-2
CDR3aa: CATIRMAGNGLGYTF
CDR3nt: TGTGCCACAATCCGTATGGCAGGGAACGGATTAGGCTACACCTTC

v_gene: TRBV6-5
d_gene: .
abundance: many
j_gene: TRBJ2-5
CDR3aa: CASSYSSGSQRKTQYF
CDR3nt: TGTGCCAGCAGTTACTCGAGTGGAAGTCAGAGAAAGACCCAGTACTTC

v_gene: TRBV6-6
d_gene: .
abundance: many
j_gene: TRBJ2-7
CDR3aa: CASSYVVRGEQYF
CDR3nt: TGTGCCAGCAGTTACGTTGTAAGAGGCGAGCAGTACTTC

v_gene: TRBV6-1
d_gene: .
abundance: many
j_gene: TRBJ2-5
CDR3aa: CASSQPGPVAETQYF
CDR3nt: TGTGCCAGCAGTCAACCCGGGCCAGTGGCAGAGACCCAGTACTTC

v_gene: TRBV6-4
d_gene: .
abundance: many
j_gene: TRBJ1-1
CDR3aa: CASSEAVNTEAFF
CDR3nt: TGTGCCAGCAGTGAAGCAGTGAACACTGAAGCTTTCTTT

v_gene: TRBV7-8
d_gene: TRBD1
abundance: many
j_gene: TRBJ2-7
CDR3aa: CASSSKQGAQVEQYF
CDR3nt: TGTGCCAGCAGCTCCAAACAGGGGGCGCAGGTGGAGCAGTACTTC

v_gene: TRBV20-1
d_gene: TRBD2
abundance: .
j_gene: TRBJ2-7
CDR3aa: CSARDRRTSGIYEQYF
CDR3nt: TGCAGTGCTAGAGATCGAAGGACTAGCGGGATTTACGAGCAGTACTTC

v_gene: TRBV4-1
d_gene: TRBD1
abundance: .
j_gene: TRBJ1-5
CDR3aa: CASSQGNLQGRQPQHF
CDR3nt: TGCGCCAGCAGCCAAGGAAACCTACAGGGGCGTCAGCCCCAGCATTTT

v_gene: TRBV9
d_gene: .
abundance: few
j_gene: TRBJ2-1
CDR3aa: CASSVGGLNEQFF
CDR3nt: TGTGCCAGCAGCGTAGGGGGACTGAATGAGCAGTTCTTC

v_gene: TRBV3-1
d_gene: .
abundance: many
j_gene: TRBJ2-1
CDR3aa: CASSTMTASSYNEQFF
CDR3nt: TGTGCCAGCAGCACAATGACTGCTAGCTCCTACAATGAGCAGTTCTTC

v_gene: TRBV7-2
d_gene: .
abundance: .
j_gene: TRBJ2-2
CDR3aa: CASTGVWAENTGELFF
CDR3nt: TGTGCCAGCACGGGGGTGTGGGCAGAGAACACCGGGGAGCTGTTTTTT

v_gene: TRBV6-2/TRBV6-3
d_gene: .
abundance: many
j_gene: TRBJ2-2
CDR3aa: CASKETGSTGELFF
CDR3nt: TGTGCCAGCAAGGAGACAGGCAGCACCGGGGAGCTGTTTTTT

v_gene: TRBV11-3
d_gene: .
abundance: .
j_gene: TRBJ2-5
CDR3aa: CASSSSLSAQETQYF
CDR3nt: TGTGCCAGCAGCTCCTCCCTTAGCGCACAAGAGACCCAGTACTTC

v_gene: TRBV4-1
d_gene: .
abundance: few
j_gene: TRBJ2-3
CDR3aa: CASSQETSTDTQYF
CDR3nt: TGCGCCAGCAGCCAAGAAACTAGCACAGATACGCAGTATTTT

v_gene: TRBV7-9
d_gene: TRBD2
abundance: .
j_gene: TRBJ2-7
CDR3aa: CASSLGEREPDLHEQYF
CDR3nt: TGTGCCAGCAGCTTAGGCGAGCGGGAGCCTGACCTCCACGAGCAGTACTTC

v_gene: TRBV2
d_gene: TRBD1
abundance: few
j_gene: TRBJ2-6
CDR3aa: CASRTGTGVPGANVLTF
CDR3nt: TGTGCCAGCAGGACCGGGACAGGGGTTCCTGGGGCCAACGTCCTGACTTTC